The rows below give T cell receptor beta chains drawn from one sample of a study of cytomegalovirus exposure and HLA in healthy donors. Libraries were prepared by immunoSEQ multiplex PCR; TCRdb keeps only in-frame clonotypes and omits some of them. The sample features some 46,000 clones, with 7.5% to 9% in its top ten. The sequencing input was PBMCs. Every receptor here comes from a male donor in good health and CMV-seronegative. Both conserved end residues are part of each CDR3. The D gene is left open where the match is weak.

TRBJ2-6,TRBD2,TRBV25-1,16,TGTGCCAGCACCCCAAATCGGGGGGCTGGGGCCAACGTCCTGACTTTC,CASTPNRGAGANVLTF
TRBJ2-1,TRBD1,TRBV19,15,TGTGCCAGTAGTAAGGGACAGGGAATGGACAATGAGCAGTTCTTC,CASSKGQGMDNEQFF
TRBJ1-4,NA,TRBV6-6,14,TGTGCCAGCAGCTACGCGGGGCCGGGGGAAAAACTGTTTTTT,CASSYAGPGEKLFF
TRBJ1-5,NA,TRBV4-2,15,TGTGCCAGCAGCCAAGATGGGGAGGGGTCTCAGCCCCAGCATTTT,CASSQDGEGSQPQHF
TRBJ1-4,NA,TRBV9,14,TGTGCCAGCAGCGGAGGGACGGGACTTGAAAAACTGTTTTTT,CASSGGTGLEKLFF
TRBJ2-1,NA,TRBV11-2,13,TGTGCCAGCAGCCGGGCGGGGTTGAATGAGCAGTTCTTC,CASSRAGLNEQFF
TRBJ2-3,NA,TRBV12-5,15,TGTGCTAGTGCCCTGACACAGGTGGACACAGATACGCAGTATTTT,CASALTQVDTDTQYF
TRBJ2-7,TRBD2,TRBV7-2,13,TGTGCCAGCCGAGCGGGAGGTTCCTACGAGCAGTACTTC,CASRAGGSYEQYF
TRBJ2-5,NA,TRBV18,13,TGTGCCAGCTCACCACAGGGGAGGGAGACCCAGTACTTC,CASSPQGRETQYF
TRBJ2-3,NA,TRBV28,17,TGTGCCAGCACGGAGGAGGGGCTGGAGGCGATAACAGATACGCAGTATTTT,CASTEEGLEAITDTQYF
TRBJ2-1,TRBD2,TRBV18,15,TGTGCCAGCTCACGATCGGGACTAGCGGGGGGTGAGCAGTTCTTC,CASSRSGLAGGEQFF
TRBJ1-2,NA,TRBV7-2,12,TGTGCCAGCAGCGCGCAAGACTATGGCTACACCTTC,CASSAQDYGYTF
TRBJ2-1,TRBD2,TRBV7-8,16,TGTGCCAGCAGCGACTTAGCGGGAATTATTTACAATGAGCAGTTCTTC,CASSDLAGIIYNEQFF
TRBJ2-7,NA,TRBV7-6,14,TGTGCCAGCAGCTTGGGCAGCGGACCCTACGAGCAGTACTTC,CASSLGSGPYEQYF
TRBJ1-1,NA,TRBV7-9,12,TGTGCCAGCAGCCCGGACAGAACTGAAGCTTTCTTT,CASSPDRTEAFF
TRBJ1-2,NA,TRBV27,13,TGTGCCAGCAGCCAGGGACTCGCCTATGGCTACACCTTC,CASSQGLAYGYTF
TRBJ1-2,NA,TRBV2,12,TGTGCCAGTCTCGGGCTAGCGAGGGGCTACACCTTC,CASLGLARGYTF
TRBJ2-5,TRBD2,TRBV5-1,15,TGCGCCAGCAGTTATAGCGGGAGCGGGGGCGAGACCCAGTACTTC,CASSYSGSGGETQYF
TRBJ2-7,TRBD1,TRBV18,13,TGTGCCAGCTCCCTGGGACAGGGTGGCGAGCAGTACTTC,CASSLGQGGEQYF
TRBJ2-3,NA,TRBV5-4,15,TGTGCCAGCAGCTTGCAAGGGGCGGGCACAGATACGCAGTATTTT,CASSLQGAGTDTQYF
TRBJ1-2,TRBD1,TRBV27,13,TGTGCCAGCAGGATACAGGGGAGTCACGGCTACACCTTC,CASRIQGSHGYTF
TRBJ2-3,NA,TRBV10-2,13,TGCGCCAGCAGTCGGGACACCCGAGATACGCAGTATTTT,CASSRDTRDTQYF
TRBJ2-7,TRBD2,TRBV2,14,TGTGCCAGCACGACTAGCGGGAGGGAATACGAGCAGTACTTC,CASTTSGREYEQYF
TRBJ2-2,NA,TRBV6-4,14,TGTGCCACCCACTCAGGGGGGAGCACCGGGGAGCTGTTTTTT,CATHSGGSTGELFF
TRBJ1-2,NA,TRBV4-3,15,TGCGCCAGCAGCCAAGGAATGGGCAGAAACTATGGCTACACCTTC,CASSQGMGRNYGYTF
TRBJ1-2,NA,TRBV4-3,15,TGCGCCAGCAGCCAAGATGTGTCAGGGGTGGATGGCTACACCTTC,CASSQDVSGVDGYTF
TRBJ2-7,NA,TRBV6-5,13,TGTGCCAGCAGTTACGATACGGGATCCGAGCAGTACTTC,CASSYDTGSEQYF
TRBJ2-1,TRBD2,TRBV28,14,TGTGCCAGCAGTCTTGGGACTAGCCGCAATGAGCAGTTCTTC,CASSLGTSRNEQFF
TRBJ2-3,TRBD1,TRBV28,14,TGTGCCAGCAGTTTAACGACAGGGGACTCCCAGCAGTATTTT,CASSLTTGDSQQYF
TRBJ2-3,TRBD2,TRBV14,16,TGTGCCAGCAGCCAAGATCGGACTAGCGGTACAGATACGCAGTATTTT,CASSQDRTSGTDTQYF
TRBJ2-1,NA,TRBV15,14,TGTGCCACTGGCCCCAAGGGGGTCTACAATGAGCAGTTCTTC,CATGPKGVYNEQFF
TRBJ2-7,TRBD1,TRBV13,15,TGTGCCAGCAGTCCTGGGGCAGGGGGTGAGTACGAGCAGTACTTC,CASSPGAGGEYEQYF
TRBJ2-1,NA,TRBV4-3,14,TGCGCCAGCAGCCAAGTTAGTAGCCACAATGAGCAGTTCTTC,CASSQVSSHNEQFF
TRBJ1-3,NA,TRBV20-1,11,TGCGCGGTGGGGGGGGGAAACACCATATATTTT,CAVGGGNTIYF
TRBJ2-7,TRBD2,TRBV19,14,TGTGCCAGTACCAAGGAAGCGGGACTCTCGGGGCAGTACTTC,CASTKEAGLSGQYF
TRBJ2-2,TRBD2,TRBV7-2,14,TGTGCCAGCAGCCTGGGAGGGTCCACCGGGGAGCTGTTTTTT,CASSLGGSTGELFF
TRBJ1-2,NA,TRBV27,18,TGTGCCAGCAGTTTATTTCAAAATCCGAGGTCGGTACTAGGAGGCTACACCTTC,CASSLFQNPRSVLGGYTF
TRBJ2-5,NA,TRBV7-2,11,TGTGCCAGCAGCTTAGGGTTAGCGCCCTACTTC,CASSLGLAPYF
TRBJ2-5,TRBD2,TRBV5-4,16,TGTGCCAGCAGCGGACCTCAAGAGCGGGAGCCGTGGTCCCAGTACTTC,CASSGPQEREPWSQYF
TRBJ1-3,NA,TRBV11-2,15,TGTGCCAGCAGCCCGAGAACAGGGTCTGGAAACACCATATATTTT,CASSPRTGSGNTIYF
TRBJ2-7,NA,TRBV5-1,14,TGCGCCAGCAGCTCCGGGACTGGTGGTTACGAGCAGTACTTC,CASSSGTGGYEQYF
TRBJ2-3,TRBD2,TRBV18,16,TGTGCCAGCTCACCACCGGGACTAGTTTTAACAGATACGCAGTATTTT,CASSPPGLVLTDTQYF
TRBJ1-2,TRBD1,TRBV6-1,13,TGTGCCAGCGAGGACAGGGCCACCTATGGCTACACCTTC,CASEDRATYGYTF
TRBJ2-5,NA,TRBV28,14,TGTGCCAGCAGAGCACCTAGCAGAAGGGAGACCCAGTACTTC,CASRAPSRRETQYF
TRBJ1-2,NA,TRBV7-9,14,TGTGCCAGCAGCCAACCTGGAGAGGACTATGGCTACACCTTC,CASSQPGEDYGYTF
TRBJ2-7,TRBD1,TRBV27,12,TGTGCCAGCAGCAGGGGGCGGCACGAGCAGTACTTC,CASSRGRHEQYF
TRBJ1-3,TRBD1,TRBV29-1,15,TGCAGCGTGGGGATACAGGGGAGCTCTGGAAACACCATATATTTT,CSVGIQGSSGNTIYF
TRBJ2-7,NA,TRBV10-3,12,TGTGCCATCAGTGCGACTACTTACGAGCAGTACTTC,CAISATTYEQYF
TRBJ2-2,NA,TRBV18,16,TGTGCCAGCTCACCAGAGCAGACAGGGAGGTCCGGGGAGCTGTTTTTT,CASSPEQTGRSGELFF
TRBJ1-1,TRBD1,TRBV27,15,TGTGCCAGCAGGACTAACCCGGGACAGGGTGCTGAAGCTTTCTTT,CASRTNPGQGAEAFF
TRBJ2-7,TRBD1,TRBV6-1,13,TGTGCCAGCAGCCGGGACAGGGGATACGAGCAGTACTTC,CASSRDRGYEQYF
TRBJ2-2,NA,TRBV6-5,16,TGTGCCAGCAGTTTTTCGTATAGCGGTTACACCGGGGAGCTGTTTTTT,CASSFSYSGYTGELFF